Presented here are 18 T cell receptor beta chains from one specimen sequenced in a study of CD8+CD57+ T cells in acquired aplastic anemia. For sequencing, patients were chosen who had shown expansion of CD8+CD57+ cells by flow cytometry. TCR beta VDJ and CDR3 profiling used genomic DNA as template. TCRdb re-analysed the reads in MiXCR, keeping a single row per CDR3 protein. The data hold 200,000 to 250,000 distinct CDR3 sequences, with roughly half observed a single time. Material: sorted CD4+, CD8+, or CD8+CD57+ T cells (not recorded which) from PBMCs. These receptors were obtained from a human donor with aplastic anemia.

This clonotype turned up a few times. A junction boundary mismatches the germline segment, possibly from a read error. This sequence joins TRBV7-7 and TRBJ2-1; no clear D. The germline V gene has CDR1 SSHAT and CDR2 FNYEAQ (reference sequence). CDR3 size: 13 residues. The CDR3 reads CASSLSPRNEQFF. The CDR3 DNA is TGTGCTAGCAGCTTATCCCCGAGGAATGAGCAGTTCTTC.

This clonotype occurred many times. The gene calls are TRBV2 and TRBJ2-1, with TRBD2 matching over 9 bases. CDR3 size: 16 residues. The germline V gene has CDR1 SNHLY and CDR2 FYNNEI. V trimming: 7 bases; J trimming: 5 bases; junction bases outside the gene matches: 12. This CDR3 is CASTPKAGGPDNEQFF. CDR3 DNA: TGTGCCAGCACCCCGAAGGCGGGAGGGCCCGACAATGAGCAGTTCTTC. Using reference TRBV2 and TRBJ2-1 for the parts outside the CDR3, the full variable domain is EPEVTQTPSHQVTQMGQEVILRCVPISNHLYFYWYRQILGQKVEFLVSFYNNEISEKSEIFDDQFSVERPDGSNFTLKIRSTKLEDSAMYFCASTPKAGGPDNEQFFGPGTRLTVL.

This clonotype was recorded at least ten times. The DNA for the CDR3 is TGCGCCAGCGGGGAAGATGGTGGGACTACTACCTCAGGGCAGTTCTTC. This sequence encodes CASGEDGGTTTSGQFF. The genes are TRBV5-1 and TRBJ2-1; the match to TRBD2 covers 7 bases. The CDR3 is 16 residues long. Per germline, CDR1 SGHRS and CDR2 YFSETQ. J was trimmed by 12 bases and V by 7 bases; bases with no gene match: 22.

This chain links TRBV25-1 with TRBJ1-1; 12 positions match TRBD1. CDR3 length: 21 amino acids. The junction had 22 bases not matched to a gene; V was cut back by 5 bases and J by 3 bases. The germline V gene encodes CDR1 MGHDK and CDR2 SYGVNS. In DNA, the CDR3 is TGTGCCAGCAGTTTATATAATTGGACGCCGGGACAGGGGGCCGAAGACACTGAAGCTTTCTTT. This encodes CASSLYNWTPGQGAEDTEAFF.

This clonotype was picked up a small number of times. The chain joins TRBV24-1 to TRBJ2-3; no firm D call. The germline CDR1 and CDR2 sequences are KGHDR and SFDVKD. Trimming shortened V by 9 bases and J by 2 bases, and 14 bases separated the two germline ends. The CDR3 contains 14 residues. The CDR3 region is CATADGSLTDTQYF. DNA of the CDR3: TGTGCCACCGCGGACGGATCCCTCACAGATACGCAGTATTTT.

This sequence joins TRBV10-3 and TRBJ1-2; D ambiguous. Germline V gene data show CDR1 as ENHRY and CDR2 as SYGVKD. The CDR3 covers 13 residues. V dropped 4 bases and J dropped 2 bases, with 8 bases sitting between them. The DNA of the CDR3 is TGTGCCATCAGTGGAAGGGCCAACTATGGCTACACCTTC. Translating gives CAISGRANYGYTF.

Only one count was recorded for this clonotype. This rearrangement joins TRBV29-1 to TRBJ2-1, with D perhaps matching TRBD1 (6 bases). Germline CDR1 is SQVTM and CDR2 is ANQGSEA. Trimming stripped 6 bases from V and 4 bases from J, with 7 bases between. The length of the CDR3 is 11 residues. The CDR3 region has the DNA TGCAGCGTCGACAGGTACAATGAGCAGTTCTTC. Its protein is CSVDRYNEQFF.

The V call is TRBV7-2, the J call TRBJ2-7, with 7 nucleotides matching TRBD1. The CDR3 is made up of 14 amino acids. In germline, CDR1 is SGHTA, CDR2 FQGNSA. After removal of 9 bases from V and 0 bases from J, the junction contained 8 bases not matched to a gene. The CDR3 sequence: CASTGTASSYEQYF. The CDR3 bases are TGTGCCAGTACCGGGACAGCGAGCTCCTACGAGCAGTACTTC.

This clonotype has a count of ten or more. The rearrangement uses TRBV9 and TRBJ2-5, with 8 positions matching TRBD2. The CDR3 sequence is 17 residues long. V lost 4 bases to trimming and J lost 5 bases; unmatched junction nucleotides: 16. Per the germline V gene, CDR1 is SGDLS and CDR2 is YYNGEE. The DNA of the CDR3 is TGTGCCAGCAGCCCCCCCCATGGGACGGGAGGGTGGGAGACCCAGTACTTC. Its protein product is CASSPPHGTGGWETQYF.

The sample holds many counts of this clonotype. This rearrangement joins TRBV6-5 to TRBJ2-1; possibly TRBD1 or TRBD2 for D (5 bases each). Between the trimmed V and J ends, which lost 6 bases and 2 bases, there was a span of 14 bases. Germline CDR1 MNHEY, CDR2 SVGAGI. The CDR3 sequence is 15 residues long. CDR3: CASRTGQGPYNEQFF. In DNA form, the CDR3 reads TGTGCCAGCAGGACGGGGCAGGGACCCTACAATGAGCAGTTCTTC.

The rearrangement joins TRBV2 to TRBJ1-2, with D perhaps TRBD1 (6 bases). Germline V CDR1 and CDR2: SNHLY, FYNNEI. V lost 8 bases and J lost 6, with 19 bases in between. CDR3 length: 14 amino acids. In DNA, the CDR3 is TGTGCCAGCCTCCCCTGGGGGGGGGCGGATGGCTACACCTTC. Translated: CASLPWGGADGYTF.

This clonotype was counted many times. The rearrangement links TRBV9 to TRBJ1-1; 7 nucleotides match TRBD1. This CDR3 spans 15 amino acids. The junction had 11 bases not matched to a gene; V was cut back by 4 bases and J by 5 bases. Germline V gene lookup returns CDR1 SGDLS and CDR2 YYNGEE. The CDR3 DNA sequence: TGTGCCAGCAGCTCAGGAGGGGGCGAGGGGACTGAAGCTTTCTTT. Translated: CASSSGGGEGTEAFF.

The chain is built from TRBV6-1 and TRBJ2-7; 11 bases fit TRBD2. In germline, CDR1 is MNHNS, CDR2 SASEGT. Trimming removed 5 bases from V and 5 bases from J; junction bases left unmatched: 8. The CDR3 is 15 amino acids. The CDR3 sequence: CASSSRKGLADEQYF. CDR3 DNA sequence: TGTGCCAGCAGTTCGAGGAAGGGACTAGCGGACGAGCAGTACTTC.

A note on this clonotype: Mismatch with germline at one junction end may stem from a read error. CDR3 DNA sequence: TGTACCAGCAGCCAAAAGAATAGCAATCAGCCCCAGCATTTT. Protein sequence: CTSSQKNSNQPQHF. The rearrangement links TRBV7-9 to TRBJ1-5; D unresolved. The CDR3 covers 14 residues. The V gene's germline CDR1 is SEHNR and CDR2 FQNEAQ (reference sequence). Full variable domain (outside the CDR3, taken from reference TRBV7-9 and TRBJ1-5): DTGVSQNPRHKITKRGQNVTFRCDPISEHNRLYWYRQTLGQGPEFLTYFQNEAQLEKSRLLSDRFSAERPKGSFSTLEIQRTEQGDSAMYLCTSSQKNSNQPQHFGDGTRLSIL.

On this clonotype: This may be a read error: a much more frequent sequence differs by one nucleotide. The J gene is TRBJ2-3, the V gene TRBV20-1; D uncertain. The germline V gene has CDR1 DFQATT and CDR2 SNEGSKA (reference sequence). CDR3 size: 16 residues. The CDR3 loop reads CSARDSVTSSTDTRYF. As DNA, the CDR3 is TGCAGTGCTAGAGATTCCGTGACTTCGAGCACAGATACGCGGTATTTT.

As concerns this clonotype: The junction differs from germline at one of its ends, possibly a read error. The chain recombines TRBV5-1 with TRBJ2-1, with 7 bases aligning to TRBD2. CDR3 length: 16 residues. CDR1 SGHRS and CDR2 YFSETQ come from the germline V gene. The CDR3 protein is CASGLVSSGIYNEQFF. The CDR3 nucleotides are TGCGCCAGCGGCTTGGTGTCTAGCGGAATTTACAATGAGCAGTTCTTC.

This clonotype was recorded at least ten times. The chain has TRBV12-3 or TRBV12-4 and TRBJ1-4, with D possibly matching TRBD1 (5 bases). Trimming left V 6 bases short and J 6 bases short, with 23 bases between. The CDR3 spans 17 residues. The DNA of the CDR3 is TGTGCCAGCAGCCTTTTACGGGGCGGGATCCAGGATGAAAAACTGTTTTTT. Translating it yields CASSLLRGGIQDEKLFF.

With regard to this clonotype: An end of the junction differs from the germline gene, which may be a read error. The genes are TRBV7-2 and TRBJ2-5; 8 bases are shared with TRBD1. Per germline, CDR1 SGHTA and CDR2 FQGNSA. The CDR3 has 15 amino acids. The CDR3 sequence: CAGSLAAGGGKTQYF. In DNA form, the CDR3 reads TGTGCCGGCAGCTTAGCAGCAGGGGGCGGGAAGACCCAGTACTTC.